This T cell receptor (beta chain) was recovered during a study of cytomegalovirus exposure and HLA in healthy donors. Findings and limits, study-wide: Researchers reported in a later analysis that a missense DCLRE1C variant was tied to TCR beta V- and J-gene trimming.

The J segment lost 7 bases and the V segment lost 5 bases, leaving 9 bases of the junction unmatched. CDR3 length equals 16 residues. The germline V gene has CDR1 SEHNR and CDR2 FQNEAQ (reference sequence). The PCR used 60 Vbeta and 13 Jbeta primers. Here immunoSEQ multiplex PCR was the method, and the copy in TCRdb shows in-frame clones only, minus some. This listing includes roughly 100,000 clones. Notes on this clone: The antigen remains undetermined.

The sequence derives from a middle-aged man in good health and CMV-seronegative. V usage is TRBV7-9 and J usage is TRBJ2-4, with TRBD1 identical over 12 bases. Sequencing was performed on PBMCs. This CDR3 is CASSEGTGGIRNIQYF. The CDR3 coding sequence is TGTGCCAGCAGCGAGGGGACAGGGGGCATCAGGAACATTCAGTACTTC. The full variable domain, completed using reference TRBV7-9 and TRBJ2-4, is DTGVSQNPRHKITKRGQNVTFRCDPISEHNRLYWYRQTLGQGPEFLTYFQNEAQLEKSRLLSDRFSAERPKGSFSTLEIQRTEQGDSAMYLCASSEGTGGIRNIQYFGAGTRLSVL.